This is a list of T cell receptor beta chains from one sample in a study of T-cell memory formation after mild COVID-19. TCRdb redid the calling of the 5' RACE reads with MiXCR, one entry per CDR3 protein. The sample lists about 140,000 distinct CDR3 sequences, about 5.5% occurring once. The sample taken for sequencing was PBMCs or a T cell subset sorted from them (not recorded which). These receptors were collected from an adult woman who had mild COVID-19 (a few samples of this study predate the infection). Cell type and time point are not known. The conserved cysteine and the conserved F or W are not part of the CDR3 here. Each record gives: J gene, V gene, CDR3 protein.

TRBJ1-2,TRBV12-3/TRBV12-4,ASSLVGDPNYGYT
TRBJ2-1,TRBV29-1,SVGPGDEQF
TRBJ2-1,TRBV5-1,ASSWTGTQNEQF
TRBJ1-1,TRBV14,ASSPTLRNTEAF
TRBJ2-7,TRBV18,ASSPYDSLEWQY
TRBJ1-1,TRBV5-1,ASRGAGRANTEAF
TRBJ2-7,TRBV27,ASILTGIGYEQY
TRBJ2-1,TRBV6-5,ASSFGLAGVGEQF
TRBJ2-1,TRBV6-2/TRBV6-3,ASSPAGLGYNEQF
TRBJ2-3,TRBV20-1,SAPDRGADTQY
TRBJ2-7,TRBV15,ATSREVRSYEQY
TRBJ2-7,TRBV30,AWSFTSPSYEQY
TRBJ2-3,TRBV7-3,ASSLSPGVGTDTQY
TRBJ2-2,TRBV4-2,ASSREGISVGELF
TRBJ1-2,TRBV5-1,ASSLAGQTNYGYT
TRBJ1-5,TRBV20-1,SAPRQGSIYSNQPQH
TRBJ1-3,TRBV6-5,ASSFQGAGGNTIY
TRBJ1-1,TRBV29-1,SVEGRLNTEAF
TRBJ2-1,TRBV3-1,ASSQGWGTSGSVHEQF
TRBJ2-3,TRBV4-1,ASSQDPAGGEY
TRBJ2-1,TRBV14,ASSLYRRRTHNEQF
TRBJ2-2,TRBV2,ASNRQGMDTGELF
TRBJ1-1,TRBV27,ASSPLRRQGNTEAF